The 10 T cell receptor beta chains below were found in one sample sequenced in a study of Graves' ophthalmopathy and Graves' hyperthyroidism. The sequenced template was RNA, covering the TCR beta CDR3 region. Second-round multiplex PCR came after a first-round RT-PCR that employed HTBI primers. TCRdb independently ran MiXCR on the multiplex PCR reads; one entry per CDR3 protein. The sample holds 500,000 to 700,000 distinct CDR3 sequences, about 20% seen once. Specimen: peripheral blood. The receptors derive from a woman between 18 and 30 years old with stable Graves' hyperthyroidism. Some clones in this sample may be carry-over from other donors' samples.

The rearrangement links TRBV11-2 to TRBJ2-7; TRBD2 matches at 9 bases. This CDR3 is 15 amino acids long. The V gene end was trimmed by 1 base and the J gene end by 6 bases; junction bases not matched to a gene: 7. Germline V gene lookup returns CDR1 SGHAT and CDR2 FQNNGV. The CDR3 DNA reads as TGTGCCAGCAGCTTAGGCCTAGCGGGATCTGGCGAGCAGTACTTC. It specifies CASSLGLAGSGEQYF. The entire variable domain, with the rest obtained from reference TRBV11-2 and TRBJ2-7, is as follows: EAGVAQSPRYKIIEKRQSVAFWCNPISGHATLYWYQQILGQGPKLLIQFQNNGVVDDSQLPKDRFSAERLKGVDSTLKIQPAKLEDSAVYLCASSLGLAGSGEQYFGPGTRLTVT.

This clonotype has a count of ten or more. The chain employs TRBV7-8 and TRBJ1-2; D is ambiguous. Trimming stripped 6 bases from V and 5 bases from J, with 10 bases between. The germline V gene encodes CDR1 SGHVS and CDR2 FQNEAQ. The CDR3 loop spans 12 amino acids. In nucleotides, the CDR3 is TGTGCCAGCAGACCCTTAGATTATGGCTACACCTTC. It codes for CASRPLDYGYTF.

The sample holds a few counts of this clonotype. This chain links TRBV5-1 with TRBJ2-2, with TRBD2 matching over 13 bases. V shed 3 bases, J shed 4 bases, and the junction held 3 bases outside the gene matches. The CDR3 is made up of 16 amino acids. The germline CDR1 and CDR2 sequences are SGHRS and YFSETQ. CDR3 amino acids: CASSYRLAGGTGELFF. CDR3 coding DNA: TGCGCCAGCAGCTACCGACTAGCGGGGGGCACCGGGGAGCTGTTTTTT.

This clonotype was detected many times. The chain links TRBV10-3 to TRBJ2-7; D uncertain. Deletions cut 3 bases from V and 3 bases from J, with 6 bases between. CDR1 and CDR2 (germline): ENHRY, SYGVKD. The CDR3 is 12 residues long. The CDR3 region has the DNA TGTGCCATCAGTGAACAGAACTACGAGCAGTACTTC. Its translation is CAISEQNYEQYF.

This clonotype was recorded at least ten times. This chain uses TRBV25-1 with TRBJ2-7; maybe TRBD2 (6 bases). The CDR3 extends over 14 amino acids. The germline V gene has CDR1 MGHDK and CDR2 SYGVNS. V gave up 4 bases and J gave up 3 bases, with 13 bases separating them. CDR3 bases: TGTGCCAGCAGTGTCCGCAGGGAGGTCTACGAGCAGTACTTC. Translated: CASSVRREVYEQYF.

The table lists this clonotype with many counts. The chain carries TRBV7-2 and TRBJ1-1, with D uncertain. The CDR3 is made up of 11 amino acids. Per germline, CDR1 SGHTA and CDR2 FQGNSA. V was clipped by 6 bases and J by 7 bases, with 9 bases between them. The CDR3 region has the DNA TGTGCCAGCAGTTTGACTTATGAAGCTTTCTTT. This gives the protein CASSLTYEAFF.

This clonotype was observed at least ten times. The V and J genes are TRBV28 and TRBJ1-6; TRBD1 aligns across 12 bases. Unmatched junction bases numbered 1, after V lost 4 bases and J lost 6 bases. The length of the CDR3 is 15 residues. The germline gives CDR1 MDHEN, CDR2 SYDVKM. CDR3 in amino acids: CASSSGQGANSPLHF. The DNA for the CDR3 is TGTGCCAGCAGTTCGGGACAGGGGGCTAATTCACCCCTCCACTTT.

The V and J genes are TRBV20-1 and TRBJ1-1; TRBD1 matches 8 bases. V shed 2 bases and J 11 bases; nucleotides not matched to a gene: 10. The germline gives CDR1 DFQATT, CDR2 SNEGSKA (reference sequence). This CDR3 region has 13 residues. Here the CDR3 reads CSARPQGDTDAFF. For the CDR3, the DNA is TGCAGTGCTAGACCACAGGGGGACACCGATGCTTTCTTT.

About this clonotype itself: Since a much larger clone is just one base distant, this may be a read error. V and J are TRBV7-9 and TRBJ1-1; D uncertain. Per the germline V gene, CDR1 is SEHNR and CDR2 is FQNEAQ (reference sequence). This CDR3 comprises 11 residues. V lost 8 bases and J lost 6, with 10 bases in between. CDR3 sequence reads: CASVALAEAFF. In DNA, the CDR3 is TGTGCCAGCGTGGCCCTAGCTGAAGCTTTCTTT.

Ten or more counts support this clonotype. V gene TRBV6-2 or TRBV6-3 combines with J gene TRBJ2-7, with 7 positions matching TRBD2. This CDR3 spans 15 amino acids. Germline CDR1 reads MNHEY; CDR2 reads SVGEGT. Trimming at V came to 2 bases and at J to 2 bases, leaving 6 bases not matched to a gene. CDR3 protein: CASSYAAGEPYEQYF. CDR3 sequence (DNA): TGTGCCAGCAGTTACGCTGCGGGGGAACCCTACGAGCAGTACTTC.